A selection of T cell receptor beta chains follows, all from one sample in a study of beta chain features in type 1 diabetes. Profiling relied on immunoSEQ multiplex PCR, and the TCRdb table lists in-frame clones only, not all of them. The sample has 120,000 to 150,000 clones, about 9.4% seen once. Sample: naive CD4+ T cells from blood. Receptor source: a man aged 18 to 29 in good health. The CDR3 runs from the conserved cysteine through the conserved F or W.

CDR3 protein: CASSPGTTSYEQYF
V gene: TRBV18
J gene: TRBJ2-7

CDR3 protein: CASFATGTFQSNYGYTF
V gene: TRBV28
J gene: TRBJ1-2

CDR3 protein: CAWSGQGSRNQPQHF
V gene: TRBV30
J gene: TRBJ1-5

CDR3 protein: CASSGEDMRQGHTPQHF
V gene: TRBV2
J gene: TRBJ1-5

CDR3 protein: CASSEGSPSEKLFF
V gene: TRBV25-1
J gene: TRBJ1-4

CDR3 protein: CASSQETGMVGGYTF
V gene: TRBV4-3
J gene: TRBJ1-2

CDR3 protein: CASSTGGLQETQYF
V gene: TRBV28
J gene: TRBJ2-5

CDR3 protein: CASSQGFPETQYF
V gene: TRBV19
J gene: TRBJ2-5

CDR3 protein: CASSSGTGYNSPLHF
V gene: TRBV5-4
J gene: TRBJ1-6

CDR3 protein: CASRAPGQGYEQYF
V gene: TRBV19
J gene: TRBJ2-7

CDR3 protein: CASSVAQGQAGELFF
V gene: TRBV9
J gene: TRBJ2-2

CDR3 protein: CASSSRLAGGLGANVLTF
V gene: TRBV7-3
J gene: TRBJ2-6

CDR3 protein: CAWSTISNEQFF
V gene: TRBV30
J gene: TRBJ2-1

CDR3 protein: CASSLVELSTDTQYF
V gene: TRBV7-9
J gene: TRBJ2-3

CDR3 protein: CASRQSGGTDTQYF
V gene: TRBV19
J gene: TRBJ2-3

CDR3 protein: CASSPRGQRTTDTQYF
V gene: TRBV18
J gene: TRBJ2-3

CDR3 protein: CASSSDRADGYTF
V gene: TRBV7-8
J gene: TRBJ1-2

CDR3 protein: CASSPRQGAKDGANVLTF
V gene: TRBV4-3
J gene: TRBJ2-6

CDR3 protein: CASSLDRDYGYTF
V gene: TRBV5-1
J gene: TRBJ1-2

CDR3 protein: CAISERGRDYEQYF
V gene: TRBV10-3
J gene: TRBJ2-7

CDR3 protein: CASSSATSTDTQYF
V gene: TRBV18
J gene: TRBJ2-3

CDR3 protein: CASSPEDMNTEAFF
V gene: TRBV5-4
J gene: TRBJ1-1

CDR3 protein: CASSRTGGEGKEKLFF
V gene: TRBV5-1
J gene: TRBJ1-4

CDR3 protein: CASSLPGSGTEAFF
V gene: TRBV28
J gene: TRBJ1-1

CDR3 protein: CASSPIPGTENTGELFF
V gene: TRBV18
J gene: TRBJ2-2

CDR3 protein: CASSKKGHLNQPQHF
V gene: TRBV21-1
J gene: TRBJ1-5

CDR3 protein: CASSYPRMNTEAFF
V gene: TRBV6-6
J gene: TRBJ1-1